A single sample is the source of the 22 T cell receptor beta chains below, sequenced in a study of spatial heterogeneity in lung cancer. TCRdb processed the 5' RACE reads anew with MiXCR; each CDR3 protein has one entry. The profile shows tens of thousands of distinct CDR3 sequences, 5.2% of them singletons. Time point given: sample taken at primary tumor resection. Unsorted tumor, nontumor lung tissue or cryopreserved PBMC supplied the whole RNA. This specimen was PBMCs, taken at surgery. The receptors originated from a female donor with early-stage non-small cell lung cancer.

This clonotype was counted many times. J is TRBJ2-1 and V is TRBV15; D is ambiguous. V shed 0 bases and J shed 5 bases, with 5 bases lying between them. This CDR3 is 13 amino acids long. Germline loops: CDR1 LNHNV, CDR2 YYDKDF (reference sequence). The CDR3 here is CATSRDLNNEQFF. Written as DNA, the CDR3 is TGTGCCACCAGCAGAGATCTTAACAATGAGCAGTTCTTC.

At least ten counts were recorded for this clonotype. The genes are TRBV6-5 and TRBJ2-5; D not resolved. CDR1 is MNHEY and CDR2 is SVGAGI in the germline V gene. Trimming stripped 6 bases from V and 9 bases from J, with 14 bases between. The CDR3 loop spans 12 amino acids. CDR3 amino acids: CASRPTPGAQYF. CDR3 DNA: TGTGCCAGCAGACCTACCCCTGGGGCCCAGTACTTC.

The chain uses TRBV24-1 and TRBJ2-5; D possibly matches TRBD1 or TRBD2 (5 bases each). Trimming cost V 11 bases and J 0 bases, with 18 bases left between them. This CDR3 spans 15 amino acids. From germline, CDR1 is KGHDR and CDR2 SFDVKD. As DNA, the CDR3 is TGTGCCATTAGAAGGGAGACAGAGCACCAAGAGACCCAGTACTTC. This gives the protein CAIRRETEHQETQYF.

This clonotype was seen only a few times. V usage is TRBV12-3 or TRBV12-4 and J usage is TRBJ1-1, with D tentatively TRBD1 (5 bases). V shed 3 bases and J shed 2 bases, with 10 bases lying between them. The length of the CDR3 is 14 residues. The CDR3, as DNA: TGTGCCAGCAGTTTCTGGCAGGGAAACACTGAAGCTTTCTTT. As protein: CASSFWQGNTEAFF.

In this sample, this clonotype turned up many times. The chain links TRBV20-1 to TRBJ2-7, with TRBD1 matching 7 bases. Per germline, CDR1 DFQATT and CDR2 SNEGSKA (reference sequence). Trimming at V came to 4 bases and at J to 2 bases, leaving 2 bases not matched to a gene. The CDR3 is made up of 12 amino acids. CDR3 sequence: CSAKTGPYEQYF. The CDR3, as DNA: TGCAGTGCTAAGACAGGGCCCTACGAGCAGTACTTC.

This clonotype was seen more than once but under ten times. The chain links TRBV10-2 to TRBJ1-1, with D tentatively TRBD1 (5 bases). This CDR3 contains 13 residues. Germline lookup yields CDR1 WSHSY and CDR2 SAAADI. The V and J ends lost 11 bases and 5 bases respectively, with 18 bases between them. The CDR3 loop is CACARDPATEAFF. The CDR3 bases are TGCGCCTGCGCCCGGGACCCGGCGACTGAAGCTTTCTTT.

This clonotype came up many times. The J gene is TRBJ2-7, the V gene TRBV20-1; the D is unclear. V lost 5 bases to trimming and J lost 5 bases, with 4 bases between them. This CDR3 region has 9 residues. CDR1 is DFQATT and CDR2 is SNEGSKA in the germline V gene (reference sequence). CDR3 residues: CSAGHEQYF. For the CDR3, the DNA is TGCAGTGCTGGCCACGAGCAGTACTTC.

This clonotype was counted ten times or more. The V gene is TRBV19, the J gene TRBJ2-3, with D hard to call. The CDR3 totals 15 residues. V lost 3 bases, J lost 4 bases, and 14 bases lay in between. Germline assignment: CDR1 LNHDA and CDR2 SQIVND (reference sequence). The CDR3: CASSIGLELSDTQYF. As DNA, the CDR3 is TGTGCCAGTAGTATTGGTCTTGAGTTATCAGATACGCAGTATTTT.

This clonotype appeared many times. The CDR3 spells CASSEQGDTEAFF. As DNA, the CDR3 is TGTGCCAGCAGTGAACAGGGAGACACTGAAGCTTTCTTT. The rearrangement joins TRBV2 to TRBJ1-1, with D possibly TRBD1 on 5 matching bases. This CDR3 contains 13 residues. The germline V and J ends were trimmed by 2 bases and 3 bases, with 7 bases remaining between them. The germline V gene has CDR1 SNHLY and CDR2 FYNNEI. The full variable domain, with the rest looked up from reference TRBV2 and TRBJ1-1, is EPEVTQTPSHQVTQMGQEVILRCVPISNHLYFYWYRQILGQKVEFLVSFYNNEISEKSEIFDDQFSVERPDGSNFTLKIRSTKLEDSAMYFCASSEQGDTEAFFGQGTRLTVV.

This clonotype was detected many times. The V and J genes are TRBV6-1 and TRBJ1-4; 9 bases line up with TRBD1. J was trimmed by 7 bases and V by 6 bases; bases with no gene match: 12. The CDR3 length is 16 residues. Germline CDR1 and CDR2: MNHNS and SASEGT. CDR3 region: CASSASTQGASEKLFF. As DNA, the CDR3 is TGTGCCAGCAGCGCTAGCACACAGGGGGCGAGTGAAAAACTGTTTTTT.

This clonotype was found many times. The chain links TRBV5-1 to TRBJ2-7; D uncertain. CDR1 SGHRS and CDR2 YFSETQ come from the germline V gene. The ends were cut back, 4 bases at V and 2 bases at J, with 13 bases in the middle. The CDR3 covers 14 residues. CDR3 amino acids: CASSARGSAYEQYF. The DNA of the CDR3 is TGCGCCAGCAGCGCCCGAGGTAGTGCCTACGAGCAGTACTTC.

This clonotype was found many times. This rearrangement joins TRBV12-3 or TRBV12-4 to TRBJ2-3, with 7 bases matching TRBD2. This CDR3 comprises 16 residues. V lost 5 bases to trimming and J lost 0 bases; unmatched junction nucleotides: 8. The CDR3, as DNA: TGTGCCAGCAGTACCTACAGCGGGGTTAGCACAGATACGCAGTATTTT. Translation: CASSTYSGVSTDTQYF.

Ten or more counts support this clonotype. The genes are TRBV5-1 and TRBJ2-3; weak D call: TRBD2 (6 bases). Trimming removed 1 base from V and 0 bases from J, with 9 bases in between. Germline V gene data show CDR1 as SGHRS and CDR2 as YFSETQ. The CDR3 runs to 15 residues. This CDR3 reads CASSLSGSSTDTQYF. In nucleotides, the CDR3 is TGCGCCAGCAGCTTGAGCGGGTCTAGCACAGATACGCAGTATTTT.

In its sample, this clonotype was seen many times. This sequence joins TRBV7-2 and TRBJ2-7; D unresolved. Looked up from germline, CDR1 is SGHTA and CDR2 is FQGNSA. This CDR3 is 13 amino acids long. Trimming took 4 bases from V and 2 from J, leaving 9 bases between them. The CDR3 nucleotides read TGTGCCAGCAGCTCCCAATTCACCTACGAGCAGTACTTC. Translating it yields CASSSQFTYEQYF.

This clonotype was counted ten times or more. This chain joins TRBV7-6 and TRBJ2-5, with D possibly matching TRBD2 (5 bases). Germline loops: CDR1 SGHVS, CDR2 FNYEAQ. The CDR3 is made up of 15 amino acids. The germline V and J ends were trimmed by 5 bases and 2 bases, with 15 bases remaining between them. The CDR3 DNA follows: TGTGCCAGCAGCGGCATCACGGGGAGTCAAGAGACCCAGTACTTC. Protein sequence: CASSGITGSQETQYF.

This clonotype was counted at least ten times. This chain connects TRBV28 to TRBJ2-3; D possibly corresponds to TRBD2 (6 bases). This CDR3 has 11 amino acids. CDR1 and CDR2 from the germline V gene are MDHEN and SYDVKM. V was cut by 11 bases and J by 5 bases, with 11 bases left in between. The CDR3, as DNA: TGTGCCTCCCAGGAGGGAGATACGCAGTATTTT. Its translation: CASQEGDTQYF.

This clonotype was recorded many times. This sequence joins TRBV6-2 or TRBV6-3 and TRBJ2-1; D not certain. Trimming left V 4 bases short and J 9 bases short, with 13 bases between. The CDR3 is made up of 13 amino acids. The germline gives CDR1 MNHEY, CDR2 SVGEGT. CDR3: CASSLGSPGEQFF. CDR3 nucleotides: TGTGCCAGCAGTTTGGGATCCCCAGGTGAGCAGTTCTTC.

This clonotype was observed many times. The chain recombines TRBV9 with TRBJ2-5, with a tentative D call TRBD2 (5 bases). The CDR3 is 16 amino acids. V was trimmed by 2 bases and J by 3 bases, leaving 17 bases between them. The V gene's germline CDR1 is SGDLS and CDR2 YYNGEE. The CDR3 protein is CASSVTGSPLKETQYF. Here the CDR3 DNA reads TGTGCCAGCAGCGTGACGGGGAGCCCCCTAAAAGAGACCCAGTACTTC.

V usage is TRBV25-1 and J usage is TRBJ2-7, with TRBD2 as a possible D gene (6 bases). From germline, CDR1 is MGHDK and CDR2 SYGVNS. This CDR3 comprises 14 residues. V lost 2 bases, J lost 1 base, and 9 bases lay in between. This CDR3 reads CASSEPGESYEQYF. The CDR3 DNA reads TGTGCCAGCAGTGAACCGGGGGAGTCCTACGAGCAGTACTTC.

This clonotype was seen more than once but under ten times. The chain is built from TRBV2 and TRBJ1-6; D gene uncertain. Trimming cost V 4 bases and J 5 bases, with 12 bases left between them. The CDR3 runs 15 residues. Germline V gene lookup returns CDR1 SNHLY and CDR2 FYNNEI. In DNA, the CDR3 is TGTGCCAGCAGTGGGATCTTGGTTAATAATTCACCCCTCCACTTT. It codes for CASSGILVNNSPLHF.

The chain couples TRBV11-2 to TRBJ1-6; D not certain. Germline-derived CDR1 and CDR2 are SGHAT and FQNNGV. The V and J ends lost 1 base and 0 bases respectively, with 4 bases between them. This CDR3 has 15 amino acids. The CDR3 spells CASSLGSSYNSPLHF. The CDR3 nucleotides read TGTGCCAGCAGCTTAGGGAGCTCCTATAATTCACCCCTCCACTTT. Together with reference TRBV11-2 and TRBJ1-6, the CDR3 gives the full variable domain: EAGVAQSPRYKIIEKRQSVAFWCNPISGHATLYWYQQILGQGPKLLIQFQNNGVVDDSQLPKDRFSAERLKGVDSTLKIQPAKLEDSAVYLCASSLGSSYNSPLHFGNGTRLTVT.

V is TRBV20-1 and J is TRBJ1-1; no clear D. Deletions cut 7 bases from V and 6 bases from J, with 12 bases between. The CDR3 has 11 residues. Germline V gives CDR1 DFQATT, CDR2 SNEGSKA (reference sequence). As DNA, the CDR3 is TGCAGTGGAATGTGGGTCCCTGAAGCTTTCTTT. The encoded protein is CSGMWVPEAFF.